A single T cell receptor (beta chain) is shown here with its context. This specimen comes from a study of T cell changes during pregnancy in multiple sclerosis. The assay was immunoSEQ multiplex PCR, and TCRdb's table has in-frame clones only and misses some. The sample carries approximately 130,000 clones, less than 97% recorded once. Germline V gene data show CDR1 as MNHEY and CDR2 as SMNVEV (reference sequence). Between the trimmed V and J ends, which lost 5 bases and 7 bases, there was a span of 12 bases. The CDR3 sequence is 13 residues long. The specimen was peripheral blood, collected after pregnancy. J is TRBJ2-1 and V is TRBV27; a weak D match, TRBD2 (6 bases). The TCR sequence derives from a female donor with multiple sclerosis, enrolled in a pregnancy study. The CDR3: CASSAGPQNEQFF. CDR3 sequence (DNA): TGTGCCAGCAGTGCGGGGCCTCAGAATGAGCAGTTCTTC.